Below are 14 T cell receptor beta chains sequenced from a single sample in a study. Using its own MiXCR run on the RT-PCR reads, TCRdb lists one record per CDR3 protein. The sample yields hundreds of thousands of distinct CDR3 sequences, approximately 15% seen once. Sample: memory CD4+ T cells from blood. Receptors originate from a female donor in good health, serving as a healthy control.

In this sample, this clonotype turned up a few times. The rearrangement joins TRBV20-1 to TRBJ2-5, with 12 positions matching TRBD2. There are 14 residues in the CDR3. Germline assignment: CDR1 DFQATT and CDR2 SNEGSKA (reference sequence). Losses at the gene ends were 3 bases for V and 5 bases for J; bases not matched to a gene: 4. DNA for the CDR3: TGCAGTGCTAGGACTAGCGGGAGTCGGGAGACCCAGTACTTC. Its protein product is CSARTSGSRETQYF.

This clonotype occurred a few times. The V call is TRBV20-1, the J call TRBJ2-1; D may correspond to TRBD1 or TRBD2 (6 bases each). Trimming left V 5 bases short and J 8 bases short, with 19 bases between. This CDR3 has 14 amino acids. Germline assignment: CDR1 DFQATT and CDR2 SNEGSKA (reference sequence). The CDR3 bases are TGCAGTGCTCTTAACCGGGGTAGGGGGGATGAGCAGTTCTTC. This translates into CSALNRGRGDEQFF.

A word on this clonotype: This may be a read error, as it is one base from a much larger clone. The rearrangement links TRBV10-2 to TRBJ1-5, with 7 bases matching TRBD1. The CDR3 has 14 residues. Germline V gene data show CDR1 as WSHSY and CDR2 as SAAADI. The CDR3 here is CVSSEGGGYQPQHF. The CDR3 DNA follows: TGCGTCAGCAGTGAAGGAGGGGGCTATCAGCCCCAGCATTTT.

This clonotype was recorded a few times. The rearrangement uses TRBV7-2 and TRBJ2-4; 9 bases agree with TRBD2. The trim removed 3 bases at V and 9 bases at J, leaving 9 bases unmatched. This CDR3 region has 15 residues. Germline values: CDR1 SGHTA, CDR2 FQGNSA. The CDR3 protein is CASSFPGLAFGIQYF. The CDR3 DNA reads TGTGCCAGCAGCTTCCCGGGACTAGCCTTCGGCATTCAGTACTTC. Combining the CDR3 with reference TRBV7-2 and TRBJ2-4 gives the whole variable domain GAGVSQSPSNKVTEKGKDVELRCDPISGHTALYWYRQSLGQGLEFLIYFQGNSAPDKSGLPSDRFSAERTGGSVSTLTIQRTQQEDSAVYLCASSFPGLAFGIQYFGAGTRLSVL.

The rearrangement links TRBV6-6 to TRBJ1-4; TRBD1 matches 7 bases. CDR1 is MNHNY, CDR2 SVGAGI, per germline (reference sequence). Trimming at V came to 2 bases and at J to 8 bases, leaving 8 bases not matched to a gene. The CDR3 contains 15 residues. CDR3 amino acids: CASSYPQGRQEKLFF. CDR3 nucleotides: TGTGCCAGCAGTTACCCACAGGGGCGACAGGAAAAACTGTTTTTT.

This sequence joins TRBV7-9 and TRBJ2-1; 14 nucleotides agree with TRBD2. V was clipped by 3 bases and J by 0 bases; unmatched bases: 4. Germline assignment: CDR1 SEHNR and CDR2 FQNEAQ (reference sequence). The CDR3 is 18 amino acids. CDR3 amino acids: CASSFGLAGGGSYNEQFF. The CDR3 nucleotides are TGTGCCAGCAGCTTCGGACTAGCGGGAGGTGGCTCCTACAATGAGCAGTTCTTC.

The chain recombines TRBV2 with TRBJ2-5, with 14 bases identical to TRBD2. The CDR3 covers 15 residues. V lost 4 bases to trimming and J lost 4 bases; unmatched junction nucleotides: 2. Germline lookup yields CDR1 SNHLY and CDR2 FYNNEI. For the CDR3, the DNA is TGTGCCAGCAGTGGGGGGACTAGCGGGAGAGAGACCCAGTACTTC. Its translation: CASSGGTSGRETQYF.

This clonotype came up a few times. The chain combines TRBV12-5 with TRBJ2-3; 7 nucleotides agree with TRBD2. With V trimmed by 5 bases and J by 0 bases, 5 bases remained unmatched. The CDR3 runs to 15 residues. Germline CDR1 LGHNT, CDR2 FRNRAP. The CDR3 region has the DNA TGTGCTAGTGGTCCCGAGCGGGATAGCACAGATACGCAGTATTTT. Residues: CASGPERDSTDTQYF.

This clonotype was counted a few times. V usage is TRBV5-8 and J usage is TRBJ2-7; tentatively, D is TRBD1 (5 bases). Per germline, CDR1 SGHTS and CDR2 YDEGEE. This CDR3 has 15 amino acids. V lost 0 bases and J lost 5, with 15 bases in between. The CDR3 DNA reads as TGTGCCAGCAGCTTGGCCGGGTGGCAGGGTAACGAGCAGTACTTC. Translation: CASSLAGWQGNEQYF.

There are many counts of this clonotype. The gene calls are TRBV27 and TRBJ2-3; 8 bases are a match to TRBD2. V lost 4 bases and J lost 4; bases outside the gene matches: 4. The CDR3 contains 14 residues. Germline values: CDR1 MNHEY, CDR2 SMNVEV (reference sequence). CDR3 in DNA: TGTGCCAGCAGTTCCCGAGCGGGAGCAGATACGCAGTATTTT. Translated: CASSSRAGADTQYF.

This clonotype was seen more than once but under ten times. This chain joins TRBV6-1 and TRBJ2-3; D gene uncertain. Germline lookup yields CDR1 MNHNS and CDR2 SASEGT. The CDR3 is 13 residues long. The V gene lost 1 base and the J gene lost 3 bases, with 5 bases spanning the gap. Written as DNA, the CDR3 is TGTGCCAGCAGTGAAGTCTGGACAGATACGCAGTATTTT. Its protein product is CASSEVWTDTQYF.

The rearrangement uses TRBV9 and TRBJ2-1; 10 nucleotides match TRBD1. Germline values: CDR1 SGDLS, CDR2 YYNGEE. V was clipped by 1 base and J by 7 bases; unmatched bases: 11. This CDR3 contains 17 residues. The CDR3 nucleotides are TGTGCCAGCAGCGTAAATTCGGGACAGGGGTTCGGGAATGAGCAGTTCTTC. Residues: CASSVNSGQGFGNEQFF. The full variable domain, its missing parts supplied by reference TRBV9 and TRBJ2-1, is DSGVTQTPKHLITATGQRVTLRCSPRSGDLSVYWYQQSLDQGLQFLIQYYNGEERAKGNILERFSAQQFPDLHSELNLSSLELGDSALYFCASSVNSGQGFGNEQFFGPGTRLTVL.

This clonotype has just a few counts. V gene TRBV29-1 combines with J gene TRBJ1-3, with a possible D match to TRBD1 (5 bases). Looked up from germline, CDR1 is SQVTM and CDR2 is ANQGSEA. This CDR3 has 13 residues. Trimming cost V 5 bases and J 0 bases, with 8 bases left between them. CDR3 region: CSVRQFSGNTIYF. The DNA of the CDR3 is TGCAGCGTTCGACAGTTCTCTGGAAACACCATATATTTT.

This chain connects TRBV6-1 to TRBJ2-7, with 11 bases matching TRBD1. Germline CDR1 is MNHNS and CDR2 is SASEGT. This CDR3 is built from 15 residues. V shed 4 bases and J 7 bases; nucleotides not matched to a gene: 9. Here the CDR3 reads CASSAQDRGLWEQYF. The CDR3 nucleotides read TGTGCCAGCAGTGCCCAGGACAGGGGGCTCTGGGAGCAGTACTTC.